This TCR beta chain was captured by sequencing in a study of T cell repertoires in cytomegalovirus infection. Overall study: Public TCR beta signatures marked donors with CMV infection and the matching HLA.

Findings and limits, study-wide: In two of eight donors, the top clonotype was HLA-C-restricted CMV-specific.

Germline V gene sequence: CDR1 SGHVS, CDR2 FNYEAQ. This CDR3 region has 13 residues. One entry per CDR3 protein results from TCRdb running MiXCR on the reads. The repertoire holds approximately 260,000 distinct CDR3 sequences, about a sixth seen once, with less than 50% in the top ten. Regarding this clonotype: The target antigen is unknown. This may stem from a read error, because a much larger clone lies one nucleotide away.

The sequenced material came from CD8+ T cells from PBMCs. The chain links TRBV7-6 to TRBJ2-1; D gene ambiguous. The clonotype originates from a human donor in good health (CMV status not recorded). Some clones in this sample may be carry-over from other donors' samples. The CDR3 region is CASSLVSPRERFF. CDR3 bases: TGTGCCAGCAGCTTAGTGTCCCCACGTGAGCGGTTCTTC.